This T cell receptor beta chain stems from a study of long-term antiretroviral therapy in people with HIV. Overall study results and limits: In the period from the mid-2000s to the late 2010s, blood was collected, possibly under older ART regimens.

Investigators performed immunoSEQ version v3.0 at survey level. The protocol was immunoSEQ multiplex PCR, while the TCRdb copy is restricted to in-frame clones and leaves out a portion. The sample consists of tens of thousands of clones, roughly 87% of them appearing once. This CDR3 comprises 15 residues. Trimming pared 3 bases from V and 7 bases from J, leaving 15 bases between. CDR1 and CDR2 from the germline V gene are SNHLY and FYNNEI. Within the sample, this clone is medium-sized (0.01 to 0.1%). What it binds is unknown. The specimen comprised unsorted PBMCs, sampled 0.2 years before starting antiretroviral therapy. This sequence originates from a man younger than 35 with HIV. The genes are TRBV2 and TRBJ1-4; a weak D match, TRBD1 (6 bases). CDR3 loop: CASSEGGGAGEKLFF. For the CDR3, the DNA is TGTGCCAGCAGTGAGGGTGGGGGCGCGGGTGAAAAACTGTTTTTT.